These 19 T cell receptor beta chains came from one sample sequenced in a study of cytomegalovirus exposure and HLA in healthy donors. A multiplex PCR was run with 60 Vbeta primers and 13 Jbeta primers. The table came from immunoSEQ multiplex PCR; TCRdb's copy has only in-frame clones and leaves some out. This sample has roughly 190,000 clones, with over 60% found just once. Sequenced input: PBMCs. These receptors were obtained from a woman in her 30s in good health and CMV-seropositive.

The J gene is TRBJ2-7, the V gene TRBV7-2; D not certain. The length of the CDR3 is 12 residues. Germline CDR1 reads SGHTA; CDR2 reads FQGNSA. Trimming cost V 2 bases and J 3 bases, with 5 bases left between them. In DNA form, the CDR3 reads TGTGCCAGCAGCTTATCGCGCTACGAGCAGTACTTC. Its translation is CASSLSRYEQYF.

This clone has more than one count but fewer than ten. This sequence joins TRBV4-3 and TRBJ1-6; D is perhaps TRBD1 (5 bases). Per the germline V gene, CDR1 is LGHNA and CDR2 is YSLEER. Trimming removed 1 base from V and 7 bases from J, with 8 bases in between. This CDR3 spans 14 amino acids. In DNA form, the CDR3 reads TGCGCCAGCAGCCAAGGTAGACAGAATTCACCCCTCCACTTT. Translation: CASSQGRQNSPLHF.

The chain couples TRBV6-4 to TRBJ2-7; D possibly corresponds to TRBD1 (5 bases). The length of the CDR3 is 14 residues. Looked up from germline, CDR1 is MRHNA and CDR2 is SNTAGT. The V end lost 9 bases, the J end lost 5 bases, and 20 bases lay between the germline ends. The CDR3 here is CASRGPGQGHEQYF. CDR3 DNA: TGTGCCAGTAGGGGCCCTGGGCAGGGTCACGAGCAGTACTTC.

This chain uses TRBV27 with TRBJ2-2; perhaps TRBD2 as D (5 bases). The CDR3 sequence is 12 residues long. Deletions cut 7 bases from V and 3 bases from J, with 6 bases between. Germline V gene lookup returns CDR1 MNHEY and CDR2 SMNVEV (reference sequence). The CDR3 sequence is CASKEDTGELFF. In nucleotides, the CDR3 is TGTGCCAGCAAGGAGGACACCGGGGAGCTGTTTTTT.

The chain has TRBV5-6 and TRBJ2-6; 9 positions match TRBD1. The CDR3 consists of 18 residues. V lost 2 bases to trimming and J lost 2 bases; unmatched junction nucleotides: 8. Germline V CDR1 and CDR2: SGHDT, YYEEEE. CDR3 residues: CASSFYRDRVTGANVLTF. CDR3 coding DNA: TGTGCCAGCAGCTTCTACCGGGACAGGGTAACTGGGGCCAACGTCCTGACTTTC.

The chain employs TRBV7-9 and TRBJ1-2, with D perhaps matching TRBD1 (5 bases). Deletions cut 2 bases from V and 7 bases from J, with 14 bases between. The CDR3 extends over 14 amino acids. The germline V gene has CDR1 SEHNR and CDR2 FQNEAQ (reference sequence). In DNA, the CDR3 is TGTGCCAGCAGCTTAAAGGAGGGGTTCAGTGGCTACACCTTC. This translates into CASSLKEGFSGYTF.

V usage is TRBV7-2 and J usage is TRBJ1-2; 7 nucleotides line up with TRBD1. The CDR3 runs to 15 residues. Germline values: CDR1 SGHTA, CDR2 FQGNSA. Trimming cost V 5 bases and J 3 bases; bases outside gene matches: 9. This CDR3 reads CASSPGQRYDYGYTF. The CDR3 DNA reads TGTGCCAGCAGCCCGGGACAGCGCTACGACTATGGCTACACCTTC.

This clone was picked up a small number of times. Other DNA sequences in this specimen translate into the identical CDR3. This chain connects TRBV18 to TRBJ2-7; D unresolved. Germline CDR1 and CDR2: KGHSH and LQKENI. Trimming left V 6 bases short and J 3 bases short, with 12 bases between. The CDR3 is made up of 13 amino acids. The CDR3, as DNA: TGTGCCAGCTCTCAGGCTGGTAGCTACGAGCAGTACTTC. Its translation is CASSQAGSYEQYF.

This chain links TRBV5-1 with TRBJ2-5; 11 bases are shared with TRBD2. Germline CDR1 SGHRS, CDR2 YFSETQ. The J segment lost 5 bases and the V segment lost 3 bases, leaving 6 bases of the junction unmatched. The CDR3 runs 15 residues. CDR3 bases: TGCGCCAGCAGCTCGACTAGCGGGATTGGTGAGACCCAGTACTTC. It yields the protein CASSSTSGIGETQYF.

This clone was seen once. The V gene is TRBV5-1, the J gene TRBJ1-2; TRBD1 might be the D (6 bases). Germline V gene sequence: CDR1 SGHRS, CDR2 YFSETQ. This CDR3 has 19 residues. Trimming stripped 4 bases from V and 5 bases from J, with 30 bases between. CDR3 protein: CASSPAVGTGSLFSYGYTF. In DNA, the CDR3 is TGCGCCAGCAGCCCGGCTGTCGGTACAGGGTCCCTCTTCTCATATGGCTACACCTTC. The full variable domain, rest sourced from reference TRBV5-1 and TRBJ1-2, is KAGVTQTPRYLIKTRGQQVTLSCSPISGHRSVSWYQQTPGQGLQFLFEYFSETQRNKGNFPGRFSGRQFSNSRSEMNVSTLELGDSALYLCASSPAVGTGSLFSYGYTFGSGTRLTVV.

The chain carries TRBV7-3 and TRBJ2-7, with D unclear. The CDR3 covers 16 residues. Trimming stripped 6 bases from V and 0 bases from J, with 18 bases between. Germline V gene data show CDR1 as SGHTA and CDR2 as FQGTGA. CDR3 amino acids: CASRLLGSYPSYEQYF. The CDR3 coding sequence is TGTGCCAGCAGGTTACTCGGGTCGTACCCCTCCTACGAGCAGTACTTC.

DNA for the CDR3: TGTGCCAGCAGCCCTAGGGGCGGAGTCGGGTACACTGAAGCTTTCTTT. Translation: CASSPRGGVGYTEAFF. The chain uses TRBV7-6 and TRBJ1-1; a possible D gene is TRBD1 (5 bases). Trimming stripped 5 bases from V and 3 bases from J, with 19 bases between. This CDR3 contains 16 residues. Germline V gives CDR1 SGHVS, CDR2 FNYEAQ. Variable domain in full (rest from reference TRBV7-6 and TRBJ1-1): GAGVSQSPRYKVTKRGQDVALRCDPISGHVSLYWYRQALGQGPEFLTYFNYEAQQDKSGLPNDRFSAERPEGSISTLTIQRTEQRDSAMYRCASSPRGGVGYTEAFFGQGTRLTVV.

This clone occurred once. The CDR3 is CASSPRLGDTQYF. In DNA, the CDR3 is TGTGCCAGCAGTCCCCGACTGGGAGATACGCAGTATTTT. This chain connects TRBV27 to TRBJ2-3; D unclear. The CDR3 consists of 13 residues. Germline V gene data show CDR1 as MNHEY and CDR2 as SMNVEV (reference sequence). Trimming left V 5 bases short and J 5 bases short, with 11 bases between.

The chain carries TRBV15 and TRBJ2-5; 8 nucleotides match TRBD2. The V and J ends lost 0 bases and 4 bases, in that order; junction bases with no gene match: 4. This CDR3 contains 15 residues. Germline V gene data show CDR1 as LNHNV and CDR2 as YYDKDF (reference sequence). In DNA form, the CDR3 reads TGTGCCACCAGCAGAGATCGGGCGGGAGGAGAGACCCAGTACTTC. It translates to CATSRDRAGGETQYF.

CDR3 nucleotides: TGTGCCAGTAGTATAACGGGTAGTATCAGGGGGAGCGGCACAGATACGCAGTATTTT. Translation: CASSITGSIRGSGTDTQYF. This rearrangement joins TRBV19 to TRBJ2-3; 7 nucleotides align to TRBD1. Trimming at V came to 2 bases and at J to 1 base, leaving 15 bases not matched to a gene. This CDR3 has 19 residues. Germline V gives CDR1 LNHDA, CDR2 SQIVND (reference sequence).

This chain links TRBV5-6 with TRBJ1-2; the match to TRBD1 covers 7 bases. This CDR3 is built from 14 residues. V lost 6 bases and J lost 4; bases outside the gene matches: 9. Germline CDR1 SGHDT, CDR2 YYEEEE. CDR3 residues: CASNLETGFYGYTF. CDR3 DNA: TGTGCCAGCAACTTAGAGACAGGGTTCTATGGCTACACCTTC.

This sequence joins TRBV28 and TRBJ2-1; 7 bases agree with TRBD2. The CDR3 covers 17 residues. After removal of 4 bases from V and 7 bases from J, the junction contained 16 bases not matched to a gene. Germline V CDR1 and CDR2: MDHEN, SYDVKM. The chain's CDR3 is CASSSPGLVRNLNEQFF. The DNA of the CDR3 is TGTGCCAGCAGTTCCCCCGGACTAGTGCGGAACCTGAATGAGCAGTTCTTC.

The chain joins TRBV7-2 to TRBJ1-1; D gene uncertain. V was shortened by 3 bases and J by 8 bases, with 13 bases between the two germline ends. The CDR3 totals 13 residues. The germline V gene encodes CDR1 SGHTA and CDR2 FQGNSA. The CDR3 nucleotides are TGTGCCAGCAGCTTGAAGCCCCTCGGGGAAGCTTTCTTT. Translated: CASSLKPLGEAFF.

The chain carries TRBV5-6 and TRBJ2-2; D unresolved. The CDR3 is made up of 14 amino acids. Per germline, CDR1 SGHDT and CDR2 YYEEEE. Trimming removed 3 bases from V and 5 bases from J, with 11 bases in between. The chain's CDR3 is CASSSLPGTGELFF. Here the CDR3 DNA reads TGTGCCAGCAGCTCCCTTCCGGGTACCGGGGAGCTGTTTTTT.